These T cell receptor beta chains were read from a single sample in a study of T cells after posttransplantation cyclophosphamide. Sequencing was performed with immunoSEQ multiplex PCR; in TCRdb, only in-frame clones are kept and a portion is missing. The repertoire has almost 35,000 clones, none seen only once; the ten largest take 6.7%. The sequencing input was PBMCs. The origin of the receptors is a woman in her 50s in good health and a related stem cell transplant donor. Both conserved end residues are part of each CDR3. The D gene is left open where the match is weak. Clone size is given for some rows only: seen once, a few or many times, or a class if the clone is expanded.

>-|-|TRBV30|TRBJ1-2
TGTGCCTGGAGGTTATTGACAGGATATGGCTACACCTTC
CAWRLLTGYGYTF
>-|many|TRBV7-9|TRBJ2-2
TGTGCCAGCAGCTCCTGGATAGGGCCGAACACCGGGGAGCTGTTTTTT
CASSSWIGPNTGELFF
>TRBD1|many|TRBV19|TRBJ1-2
TGTGCCAGTAGGAGGACAGGGGGAGATTTCCGCTACACCTTC
CASRRTGGDFRYTF
>-|many|TRBV12-3/TRBV12-4|TRBJ1-2
TGTGCCAGCAGTTTTGGAGGCGGTGGCTACACCTTC
CASSFGGGGYTF
>-|many|TRBV7-9|TRBJ1-2
TGTGCCAGCAGTTCTTTAAGGGCAGGGAACTATGGCTACACCTTC
CASSSLRAGNYGYTF
>-|few|TRBV30|TRBJ2-2
TGTGCCTGGGAAAAAGGTGGCGGGGAGCTGTTTTTT
CAWEKGGGELFF
>-|many|TRBV11-2|TRBJ1-2
TGTGCCAGCAGCTTACCGGGTCCTTTCTATGGCTACACCTTC
CASSLPGPFYGYTF
>-|few|TRBV29-1|TRBJ2-5
TGCAGCGTGAGCGACCAAGAGACCCAGTACTTC
CSVSDQETQYF
>TRBD2|few|TRBV29-1|TRBJ2-3
TGCAGCGTTGAAATTAGCGGGAGTTACGACACAGATACGCAGTATTTT
CSVEISGSYDTDTQYF
>TRBD1|many|TRBV6-1|TRBJ1-2
TGTGCCACAAGACGTGGACAGGGGTATGGCTACACCTTC
CATRRGQGYGYTF
>-|-|TRBV5-1|TRBJ2-1
TGCGCCAGCAGCTTACTAGCTGGGAGCTCCTACAATGAGCAGTTCTTC
CASSLLAGSSYNEQFF
>-|many|TRBV6-6|TRBJ2-7
TGTGCCAGCAGTACACACCTGGCGGGCCTTTACGAGCAGTACTTC
CASSTHLAGLYEQYF
>-|-|TRBV27|TRBJ1-2
TGTGCCAGCAGTTACAAAGGGTCCCACATTAACTATGGCTACACCTTC
CASSYKGSHINYGYTF
>-|many|TRBV29-1|TRBJ2-1
TGCAGCGCAGACAAAGCCGGGACTGAGTCTGGACGTTCCCGGCCCTCCTACAATGAGCAGTTCTTC
CSADKAGTESGRSRPSYNEQFF
>-|many|TRBV2|TRBJ1-2
TGTGCCAGCAGGTGGGCAGTCTATGGCTACACCTTC
CASRWAVYGYTF
>-|many|TRBV10-3|TRBJ1-1
TGTGCCATCAGTGAGTTTACCGGGTCCGGATCGCCGGGGAAAGCTTTCTTT
CAISEFTGSGSPGKAFF
>-|many|TRBV6-5|TRBJ1-5
TGTGCCAGCAGTTACTCGACCAGGGGAAATCAGCCCCAGCATTTT
CASSYSTRGNQPQHF
>TRBD1|few|TRBV9|TRBJ1-1
TGTGATCCTGGACAGGACAGCCTTAACACTGAAGCTTTCTTT
CDPGQDSLNTEAFF
>TRBD1|many|TRBV6-1|TRBJ1-2
TGTGCCAGCAGTGGGCGGACAGGGGAGATCGGTGGCTACACCTTC
CASSGRTGEIGGYTF
>TRBD1|many|TRBV25-1|TRBJ2-7
TGTGCCAGCAGTGACGACAGGACAGGCGCCTACGAGCAGTACTTC
CASSDDRTGAYEQYF
>TRBD2|many|TRBV12-3/TRBV12-4|TRBJ2-1
TGTGCCAGCACCCGGACTAGCGGAGGCAGCAGTGAGCAGTTCTTC
CASTRTSGGSSEQFF
>TRBD1|many|TRBV5-5|TRBJ1-1
TGTGCCAGCAGTCTGACCGGGACAGCGAACACTGAAGCTTTCTTT
CASSLTGTANTEAFF
>-|many|TRBV11-3|TRBJ2-1
TGTGCAAGGGGGGGAAAGTTCGATGAGCAGTTCTTC
CARGGKFDEQFF
>-|many|TRBV27|TRBJ2-1
TGTGCCAGCAGTCCGTATCCCTACAATGAGCAGTTCTTC
CASSPYPYNEQFF
>TRBD1|many|TRBV4-3|TRBJ1-2
TGCGCCAGCAGCCCATCTTGGGGACAGGGTTTGTATGGCTACACCTTC
CASSPSWGQGLYGYTF
>-|many|TRBV10-1|TRBJ1-2
TGCGCCAGCAGTGGCCAGGGGACCGACTATGGCTACACCTTC
CASSGQGTDYGYTF
>-|medium-sized|TRBV6-1|TRBJ2-7
TGTGCCAGCACCCAACAACAGGGTTTCCACGAGCAGTACTTC
CASTQQQGFHEQYF
>-|few|TRBV7-2|TRBJ2-5
TGTGCCAGCAGCTCAGAGATTACCCAAGAGACCCAGTACTTC
CASSSEITQETQYF
>-|many|TRBV7-2|TRBJ1-4
TGTGCCAGCAGCTTAGAAGTACTCCGCAGCGGGAAACTGTTTTTT
CASSLEVLRSGKLFF
>-|-|TRBV29-1|TRBJ2-5
TGCAGCGTTGAAGCGGCAGGGGAAGAGACCCAGTACTTC
CSVEAAGEETQYF
>TRBD2|many|TRBV6-5|TRBJ2-7
TGTGCCAGCAGTTCCTCGGGACTAGCGGGAGCGTACGAGCAGTACTTC
CASSSSGLAGAYEQYF
>-|few|TRBV7-2|TRBJ2-5
TGTGCCAGCAGCCAAACGACAGCGTCTGGCCAAGAGACCCAGTACTTC
CASSQTTASGQETQYF
>TRBD2|many|TRBV19|TRBJ2-3
TGTGCCAGTAGCATTAGCGGGAGGAATACGCAGTATTTT
CASSISGRNTQYF
>-|many|TRBV28|TRBJ2-7
TGTGCCAGCAGTTCGACGGGGAGCTCCTACGAGCAGTACTTC
CASSSTGSSYEQYF
>-|many|TRBV7-9|TRBJ2-1
TGTGCCAGCAGCTTAGGAGGATCAGGCAATGAGCAGTTCTTC
CASSLGGSGNEQFF
>TRBD1|many|TRBV10-2|TRBJ1-5
TGCGCCAGCAGGGGGAGGGCAGGGGGCTCAAGGTTGAACCAGCCCCAGCATTTT
CASRGRAGGSRLNQPQHF
>-|many|TRBV12-3/TRBV12-4|TRBJ2-1
TGTGCCAGCAGTCTACAGGGTAATGAGCAGTTCTTC
CASSLQGNEQFF
>TRBD1|many|TRBV10-3|TRBJ2-7
TGTGCCATCAGTGGTTCGACAGGGCCCCAACGCGACGAGCAGTACTTC
CAISGSTGPQRDEQYF
>-|few|TRBV30|TRBJ1-5
TGTGCCTGGAACGAAGACGGGGAAATGGCCCAGCATTTT
CAWNEDGEMAQHF
>-|many|TRBV19|TRBJ2-1
TGTGCCAGTAGTATTGGTCCGGGGTTGTACAATGAGCAGTTCTTC
CASSIGPGLYNEQFF
>-|many|TRBV9|TRBJ2-1
TGTGCCAGCAGATTTACTAGTTCTTACAATGAGCAGTTCTTC
CASRFTSSYNEQFF
>-|many|TRBV7-9|TRBJ1-5
TGTGCCAGCAGCTTCTCGTCAGGGGCCGATCAGCCCCAGCATTTT
CASSFSSGADQPQHF
>-|many|TRBV7-9|TRBJ2-1
TGTGCCAGCAGCTCGCGCGGAGATGAGCAGTTCTTC
CASSSRGDEQFF
>-|many|TRBV28|TRBJ1-1
TGTGCCAGCAGACATGTTGAAGCTTTCTTT
CASRHVEAFF
>-|few|TRBV29-1|TRBJ2-3
TGCAGCGTCCAGGGGTGGCTTCAAAGCACAGATACGCAGTATTTT
CSVQGWLQSTDTQYF
>TRBD1|many|TRBV19|TRBJ2-2
TGTGCCAGTAGGCATGGGACAGGGGGTATAGCGGGACTACGTCCGAACACCGGGGAGCTGTTTTTT
CASRHGTGGIAGLRPNTGELFF
>TRBD2|few|TRBV5-4|TRBJ2-1
TGTGCCAGCAGCCTGACTAGCGGCTCCTACAATGAGCAGTTCTTC
CASSLTSGSYNEQFF
>-|many|TRBV6-6|TRBJ2-7
TGTGCCAGCAGTTACCCTTACGGGGGAGTTCCCTACGAGCAGTACTTC
CASSYPYGGVPYEQYF
>TRBD1|many|TRBV28|TRBJ1-2
TGTGCCAGCAGCGCGCCCGGGACAGGCCATGGCTACACCTTC
CASSAPGTGHGYTF
>TRBD1|many|TRBV12-5|TRBJ2-3
TGTGCTAGTGGCCCCGGACAGGGGGACACAGATACGCAGTATTTT
CASGPGQGDTDTQYF
>TRBD2|many|TRBV28|TRBJ2-7
TGTGCCAGCAGTCCGGACAATGTTGTAACGGGAGGGCCGTACGAGCAGTACTTC
CASSPDNVVTGGPYEQYF
>-|many|TRBV28|TRBJ2-7
TGTGCCAGCAGCCAAGTCCAAAGCGGGCAGTCCTACGAGCAGTACTTC
CASSQVQSGQSYEQYF
>-|few|TRBV9|TRBJ2-3
TGTGCCAGCGGGAGGCAGGGATCAGCAGATACGCAGTATTTT
CASGRQGSADTQYF
>TRBD2|many|TRBV7-2|TRBJ2-1
TGTGCCAGCAGCCTCGGACTAGCGGGAGTACGGGAGCAGTTCTTC
CASSLGLAGVREQFF
>TRBD1|many|TRBV9|TRBJ1-2
TGTGCCAGCAGCGGATTAGAAACAGGGGGGGTCTATGGCTACACCTTC
CASSGLETGGVYGYTF
>TRBD2|few|TRBV7-2|TRBJ2-5
TGTGCCAGCAGCCCCCCCCTAGCGGGAGACGAGACCCAGTACTTC
CASSPPLAGDETQYF
>TRBD1|many|TRBV7-9|TRBJ1-2
TGTGCCAGCAGCTTAGCTCGACAGGGGTACTATGGCTACACCTTC
CASSLARQGYYGYTF
>TRBD1|many|TRBV12-3/TRBV12-4|TRBJ2-7
TGTGCCAGCAGCCCTGGGACAGGGGAGCAGTACTTC
CASSPGTGEQYF
>-|many|TRBV9|TRBJ2-1
TGTGCCAGTTCCGGGACCCAGGGGGAGGATGAGCAGTTCTTC
CASSGTQGEDEQFF
>-|-|TRBV29-1|TRBJ2-7
TGCAGCGTTGTCCGGGGCAGGGGATACTACGAGCAGTACTTC
CSVVRGRGYYEQYF